This T cell receptor (beta chain) stems from a study of blood T cell repertoires in COVID-19. Some clones are missing from TCRdb's copy, which holds only in-frame ones; the method was immunoSEQ multiplex PCR. The sample carries 30,000 to 45,000 clones, 89% recorded once. The sequencing input was peripheral blood. The TCR sequence derives from a human donor in a cohort sampled during active COVID-19.

CDR3 protein: CASSFRDRTNTGELFF. The CDR3 DNA reads TGTGCCAGCAGCTTCCGGGACAGGACTAACACCGGGGAGCTGTTTTTT. The genes are TRBV11-3 and TRBJ2-2; TRBD1 aligns across 8 bases. The CDR3 contains 16 residues. Trimming at V came to 3 bases and at J to 2 bases, leaving 5 bases not matched to a gene. CDR1 and CDR2 from the germline V gene are SGHNT and YENEEA.